A single sample gave rise to the 28 T cell receptor beta chains below, sequenced in a study of early T cells in non-severe SARS-CoV-2 infection. Each CDR3 protein is one row after TCRdb ran MiXCR on the 5' RACE reads. The table shows around 40,000 distinct CDR3 sequences, with about 6% occurring only once. Sequencing used whole blood. Receptors originate from an adult who was a healthcare worker with PCR-confirmed SARS-CoV-2 infection or an uninfected control (not recorded which).

The gene calls are TRBV3-1 and TRBJ2-5; no reliable D call. Deletions cut 4 bases from V and 0 bases from J, with 9 bases between. CDR1 is LGHDT and CDR2 is YNNKEL in the germline V gene (reference sequence). The CDR3 sequence is 14 residues long. The CDR3 DNA reads TGTGCCAGCAGCCCAGAAGTGTACCAAGAGACCCAGTACTTC. As protein: CASSPEVYQETQYF.

The genes are TRBV4-1 and TRBJ2-2; no definite D call. The CDR3 runs to 18 residues. With 5 bases removed from V and 1 base from J, the gap between germline ends came to 20 bases. Germline V gene data show CDR1 as MGHRA and CDR2 as YSYEKL. CDR3 in amino acids: CASSLDPGNSWNTGELFF. CDR3 sequence (DNA): TGCGCCAGCAGCTTAGACCCGGGCAACTCGTGGAACACCGGGGAGCTGTTTTTT.

This clonotype was recorded at least ten times. V and J are TRBV5-4 and TRBJ2-7; D is perhaps TRBD1 (6 bases). Germline V gene sequence: CDR1 SGHNT, CDR2 YYREEE (reference sequence). The CDR3 consists of 15 residues. Trimming removed 4 bases at V and 0 bases at J, with 14 bases between. The CDR3 spells CASSPRGTSSYEQYF. The CDR3 bases are TGTGCCAGCAGCCCGAGGGGGACGAGCTCCTACGAGCAGTACTTC.

This clonotype was counted many times. The J gene is TRBJ2-5, the V gene TRBV19; 12 bases match TRBD2. CDR1 and CDR2 from the germline V gene are LNHDA and SQIVND (reference sequence). Unmatched junction bases numbered 5, after V lost 4 bases and J lost 2 bases. The CDR3 covers 16 residues. The CDR3 is CASSTTSGREQETQYF. The CDR3 nucleotides read TGTGCCAGTAGTACGACTAGCGGGAGAGAACAAGAGACCCAGTACTTC.

This clonotype was seen ten or more times. The genes are TRBV7-2 and TRBJ2-1, with D unresolved. This CDR3 has 13 amino acids. Germline CDR1 is SGHTA and CDR2 is FQGNSA. Between the trimmed V and J ends, which lost 3 bases and 9 bases, there was a span of 12 bases. DNA of the CDR3: TGTGCCAGCAGCTTTTTTCAGTCATCTGAGCAGTTCTTC. This gives the protein CASSFFQSSEQFF.

CDR3 sequence reads: CASSGLAGPNTGELFF. CDR3 nucleotide sequence: TGTGCCAGCAGTGGGCTAGCGGGGCCGAACACCGGGGAGCTGTTTTTT. This rearrangement joins TRBV7-6 to TRBJ2-2; 9 bases map to TRBD2. V trimming: 6 bases; J trimming: 0 bases; junction bases outside the gene matches: 5. There are 16 residues in the CDR3. Germline assignment: CDR1 SGHVS and CDR2 FNYEAQ.

This clonotype has a count of ten or more. The chain recombines TRBV7-9 with TRBJ2-2; D is unresolved. The CDR3 runs to 13 residues. Trimming removed 1 base from V and 7 bases from J, with 7 bases in between. The V gene's germline CDR1 is SEHNR and CDR2 FQNEAQ (reference sequence). CDR3 region: CASSLEFDGELFF. The CDR3 bases are TGTGCCAGCAGCTTAGAGTTTGACGGGGAGCTGTTTTTT.

In this sample, this clonotype turned up a few times. The V call is TRBV10-2, the J call TRBJ2-6; D not certain. Germline V gene data show CDR1 as WSHSY and CDR2 as SAAADI. V was trimmed by 2 bases and J by 1 base, leaving 3 bases between them. This CDR3 is 14 amino acids long. The CDR3 region is CASSERSGANVLTF. CDR3 DNA sequence: TGCGCCAGCAGTGAGCGGTCTGGGGCCAACGTCCTGACTTTC.

The chain employs TRBV12-3 or TRBV12-4 and TRBJ1-5; D not resolved. Trimming took off 6 bases at V and 3 bases at J, with 6 bases between the two ends. The CDR3 is 12 residues long. This CDR3 is CASSWLNQPQHF. CDR3 sequence (DNA): TGTGCCAGCAGCTGGCTCAATCAGCCCCAGCATTTT.

This clonotype was counted at least ten times. The chain couples TRBV3-1 to TRBJ2-1; 15 positions match TRBD2. Per germline, CDR1 LGHDT and CDR2 YNNKEL (reference sequence). The CDR3 has 19 residues. V was pared by 2 bases and J by 8 bases, with 13 bases of the junction left unmatched. The CDR3 nucleotides read TGTGCCAGCAGCCAACAGCCGGGACTAGCGGGAGGAGGGCACGATGAGCAGTTCTTC. It yields the protein CASSQQPGLAGGGHDEQFF.

Many counts were recorded for this clonotype. The gene calls are TRBV12-3 or TRBV12-4 and TRBJ1-5; D is unclear. This CDR3 comprises 14 residues. Trimming took off 6 bases at V and 2 bases at J, with 11 bases between the two ends. The CDR3 bases are TGTGCCAGCAGCTCAAGGGTAGGCAATCAGCCCCAGCATTTT. Protein: CASSSRVGNQPQHF.

The sample holds a few counts of this clonotype. V is TRBV6-1 and J is TRBJ2-3; no firm D call. Germline V gene sequence: CDR1 MNHNS, CDR2 SASEGT. The ends were cut back, 3 bases at V and 1 base at J, with 26 bases in the middle. This CDR3 spans 20 amino acids. The CDR3 DNA follows: TGTGCCAGCAGTGATAAGGGCGAAGGTTCGGGTTTTGGGGGCACAGATACGCAGTATTTT. Translated, it gives CASSDKGEGSGFGGTDTQYF.

In this sample, this clonotype turned up many times. CDR3 loop: CSARGQREVSEQYF. The CDR3 bases are TGCAGTGCTAGAGGCCAGCGGGAGGTAAGCGAGCAGTACTTC. The chain carries TRBV20-1 and TRBJ2-7, with 9 bases that match TRBD2. CDR3 length equals 14 residues. V shed 1 base, J shed 6 bases, and the junction held 7 bases outside the gene matches. Germline V gene lookup returns CDR1 DFQATT and CDR2 SNEGSKA (reference sequence).

In this sample, this clonotype turned up many times. This sequence joins TRBV19 and TRBJ2-1; 7 nucleotides agree with TRBD2. CDR3 size: 15 residues. The germline gives CDR1 LNHDA, CDR2 SQIVND (reference sequence). V was clipped by 5 bases and J by 0 bases; unmatched bases: 4. The CDR3 bases are TGTGCCAGTAGTCTTCTAGCGGTCTCCTACAATGAGCAGTTCTTC. Translation: CASSLLAVSYNEQFF.

This clonotype was found many times. V is TRBV24-1 and J is TRBJ1-4, with 8 bases lining up with TRBD1. Germline V CDR1 and CDR2: KGHDR, SFDVKD. After removal of 5 bases from V and 8 bases from J, the junction contained 6 bases not matched to a gene. CDR3 length equals 14 residues. Here the CDR3 DNA reads TGTGCCACCAGTGCAGGACAGGGCGGCGAAAAACTGTTTTTT. This codes for CATSAGQGGEKLFF.

This clonotype showed up many times. The chain uses TRBV2 and TRBJ2-1, with 7 positions matching TRBD2. Germline CDR1 reads SNHLY; CDR2 reads FYNNEI. This CDR3 comprises 14 residues. The trim removed 4 bases at V and 5 bases at J, leaving 5 bases unmatched. The CDR3 protein is CASSVRGTNNEQFF. CDR3 bases: TGTGCCAGCAGTGTGCGGGGGACCAACAATGAGCAGTTCTTC.

This clonotype appeared a single time. The chain carries TRBV3-1 and TRBJ1-4, with 7 bases aligning to TRBD1. This CDR3 contains 13 residues. CDR1 is LGHDT and CDR2 is YNNKEL in the germline V gene (reference sequence). V lost 6 bases and J lost 9; bases outside the gene matches: 7. The CDR3 protein is CASRRDRVKKLFF. For the CDR3, the DNA is TGTGCCAGCAGGAGAGACAGGGTCAAAAAACTGTTTTTT.

This clonotype was observed at least ten times. The chain is built from TRBV5-4 and TRBJ2-1, with 10 positions matching TRBD1. With 4 bases clipped from V and 4 bases from J, the junction kept 5 bases outside the gene matches. The V gene's germline CDR1 is SGHNT and CDR2 YYREEE (reference sequence). This CDR3 region has 15 residues. CDR3 DNA: TGTGCCAGCAGCCGACAGGGACAGGGGTACAATGAGCAGTTCTTC. Protein: CASSRQGQGYNEQFF.

This clonotype appeared many times. J is TRBJ2-2 and V is TRBV7-9, with D perhaps TRBD1 (5 bases). The V gene lost 8 bases and the J gene lost 0 bases, with 19 bases spanning the gap. Germline CDR1 SEHNR, CDR2 FQNEAQ (reference sequence). This CDR3 is built from 17 residues. CDR3 amino acids: CASATSRGSTNTGELFF. CDR3 DNA: TGTGCCAGCGCCACCTCTAGGGGCTCGACGAACACCGGGGAGCTGTTTTTT.

This clonotype was seen ten or more times. At one boundary the junction diverges from the germline segment, which might be a read error. This sequence joins TRBV10-1 and TRBJ2-7; D is ambiguous. This CDR3 comprises 13 residues. Looked up from germline, CDR1 is WNHNN and CDR2 is SYGVQD (reference sequence). CDR3 sequence reads: CASRESVSGEQYF. CDR3 sequence (DNA): TGCGCCAGCAGGGAGTCCGTGTCCGGCGAGCAGTACTTC.

This clonotype has a count of ten or more. The genes are TRBV20-1 and TRBJ1-1; no clear D gene. Looked up from germline, CDR1 is DFQATT and CDR2 is SNEGSKA (reference sequence). The CDR3 consists of 13 residues. V was trimmed by 6 bases and J by 0 bases, leaving 11 bases between them. CDR3 DNA sequence: TGCAGTGCCCCAGTCTCATTGAACACTGAAGCTTTCTTT. The encoded protein is CSAPVSLNTEAFF.

This clonotype was seen repeatedly, ten times or more. The chain combines TRBV3-1 with TRBJ2-1; D is possibly TRBD1 (6 bases). CDR3 size: 14 residues. Germline-derived CDR1 and CDR2 are LGHDT and YNNKEL (reference sequence). Trimming cost V 4 bases and J 2 bases, with 9 bases left between them. The DNA for the CDR3 is TGTGCCAGCAGCCGTTGGGGGCCCTACAATGAGCAGTTCTTC. This translates into CASSRWGPYNEQFF.

In this sample, this clonotype turned up many times. The V gene is TRBV7-9, the J gene TRBJ1-3; D uncertain. Germline V CDR1 and CDR2: SEHNR, FQNEAQ (reference sequence). Trimming left V 5 bases short and J 6 bases short, with 11 bases between. The CDR3 spans 13 residues. The chain's CDR3 is CASSHSQANTIYF. Here the CDR3 DNA reads TGTGCCAGCAGCCACTCGCAGGCAAACACCATATATTTT. Drawing the rest from reference TRBV7-9 and TRBJ1-3, the complete variable domain is DTGVSQNPRHKITKRGQNVTFRCDPISEHNRLYWYRQTLGQGPEFLTYFQNEAQLEKSRLLSDRFSAERPKGSFSTLEIQRTEQGDSAMYLCASSHSQANTIYFGEGSWLTVV.

The sample holds a few counts of this clonotype. The chain recombines TRBV6-6 with TRBJ1-2; 7 nucleotides agree with TRBD1. The CDR3 consists of 14 residues. V lost 10 bases, J lost 4 bases, and 12 bases stayed unmatched. Germline CDR1 is MNHNY and CDR2 is SVGAGI (reference sequence). The CDR3 loop reads CATLPGQRVYGYTF. CDR3 coding DNA: TGTGCCACCCTCCCGGGACAGAGGGTCTATGGCTACACCTTC.

This rearrangement joins TRBV5-5 to TRBJ2-7; D unclear. Trimming left V 0 bases short and J 1 base short, with 8 bases between. This CDR3 is built from 14 residues. The germline gives CDR1 SGHKS, CDR2 YYEKEE (reference sequence). CDR3 in DNA: TGTGCCAGCAGCTTGGACTTATCTTCCTACGAGCAGTACTTC. This translates into CASSLDLSSYEQYF. Full variable domain (outside the CDR3, taken from reference TRBV5-5 and TRBJ2-7): DAGVTQSPTHLIKTRGQQVTLRCSPISGHKSVSWYQQVLGQGPQFIFQYYEKEERGRGNFPDRFSARQFPNYSSELNVNALLLGDSALYLCASSLDLSSYEQYFGPGTRLTVT.

At least ten counts were recorded for this clonotype. Compared with germline, one end of the junction differs, possibly owing to a read error. The genes are TRBV2 and TRBJ2-3, with D possibly matching TRBD1 (5 bases). The germline CDR1 and CDR2 sequences are SNHLY and FYNNEI. The CDR3 sequence is 15 residues long. The CDR3 region is CASSEAGIRTDTQYF. The CDR3 nucleotides read TGCGCCAGCAGTGAAGCAGGGATCAGGACAGATACGCAGTATTTT.

This clonotype was observed at least ten times. This chain links TRBV20-1 with TRBJ2-7; D unclear. Germline lookup yields CDR1 DFQATT and CDR2 SNEGSKA (reference sequence). V lost 3 bases, J lost 6 bases, and 15 bases lay in between. The CDR3 extends over 13 amino acids. The CDR3 sequence: CSASRLLSSEQYF. CDR3 bases: TGCAGTGCTAGTAGGCTCCTGTCTTCCGAGCAGTACTTC.

This clonotype occurred many times. The V call is TRBV11-2, the J call TRBJ1-2; D is perhaps TRBD1 (5 bases). V shed 0 bases and J shed 11 bases, with 13 bases lying between them. Germline V gene lookup returns CDR1 SGHAT and CDR2 FQNNGV. The CDR3 is 13 residues long. The CDR3 spells CASSLDSGRQYTF. CDR3 DNA: TGTGCCAGCAGCTTAGATTCAGGGCGGCAATACACCTTC.